The present T cell receptor beta chain was sequenced within a study of T cell changes during pregnancy in multiple sclerosis. This CDR3 has 15 residues. The V segment lost 2 bases and the J segment 3 bases; nucleotides outside the gene matches: 5. The germline gives CDR1 SEHNR, CDR2 FQNEAQ (reference sequence). Sequenced by immunoSEQ multiplex PCR; TCRdb stores in-frame clones only, minus some. The table includes about 77,000 clones, approximately 90% detected once. The receptor's source is a female donor with multiple sclerosis, enrolled in a pregnancy study. The rearrangement joins TRBV7-9 to TRBJ2-3, with TRBD2 matching 7 bases. This sample comprised peripheral blood, obtained before pregnancy. The CDR3 DNA reads TGTGCCAGCAGCTTACCCTTCGGGGGGACAGATACGCAGTATTTT. Protein: CASSLPFGGTDTQYF.